A selection of T cell receptor beta chains follows, all from one sample in a study of spatial heterogeneity in lung cancer. TCRdb itself ran the 5' RACE reads through MiXCR, one entry per CDR3 protein. Among fewer than 20,000 distinct CDR3 sequences, roughly a fifth were seen once, and the ten largest hold more than 12%. Sequenced here: PBMCs, sampled at surgery. The receptor source for this set is a male donor with early-stage non-small cell lung cancer. The CDR3 runs from the conserved cysteine through the conserved F or W. A D gene is named only where the DNA matches it firmly. Clone size, where shown, is once, few, many, or a class for clones that have expanded.

clone_size: few
d_call: .
v_call: TRBV6-1
j_call: TRBJ1-2
cdr3_nt: TGTGCCAGCAGCCGACCCGACCCAGGCTATGGCTACACCTTC
cdr3_aa: CASSRPDPGYGYTF

clone_size: .
d_call: .
v_call: TRBV5-1
j_call: TRBJ2-5
cdr3_nt: TGCGCCAGCAGCGGGCAGCCTGAAGAGACCCAGTACTTC
cdr3_aa: CASSGQPEETQYF

clone_size: medium-sized
d_call: TRBD1
v_call: TRBV10-1
j_call: TRBJ2-7
cdr3_nt: TGCGCCAGCAGGAGGACAGGGGGAAGCTACGAGCAGTACTTC
cdr3_aa: CASRRTGGSYEQYF

clone_size: many
d_call: TRBD2
v_call: TRBV20-1
j_call: TRBJ2-7
cdr3_nt: TGCAGTGTTCATACGGGACTAGCGCCCTACGAGCAGTACTTC
cdr3_aa: CSVHTGLAPYEQYF

clone_size: many
d_call: .
v_call: TRBV28
j_call: TRBJ2-7
cdr3_nt: TGTGCCAGCGCCCTGTGGGACGGTACCTACGAGCAGTACTTC
cdr3_aa: CASALWDGTYEQYF

clone_size: many
d_call: .
v_call: TRBV27
j_call: TRBJ2-1
cdr3_nt: TGTGCCAGCACGAGGGGGAGCTCCTACAATGAGCAGTTCTTC
cdr3_aa: CASTRGSSYNEQFF

clone_size: medium-sized
d_call: .
v_call: TRBV5-5
j_call: TRBJ2-3
cdr3_nt: TGTGCCAGCAGCTTTGGGCAGAGAGATACGCAGTATTTT
cdr3_aa: CASSFGQRDTQYF

clone_size: few
d_call: .
v_call: TRBV19
j_call: TRBJ2-6
cdr3_nt: TGTGCCAGTCGACCCTCTGGGGCCAACGTCCTGACTTTC
cdr3_aa: CASRPSGANVLTF

clone_size: many
d_call: .
v_call: TRBV30
j_call: TRBJ1-3
cdr3_nt: TGTGCCTGGAGTTACGACGCGAGCTCTGGAAACACCATATATTTT
cdr3_aa: CAWSYDASSGNTIYF

clone_size: many
d_call: TRBD1
v_call: TRBV7-9
j_call: TRBJ1-2
cdr3_nt: TGTGCCAGCAGCTTTACAGGGGACTATGGCTACACCTTC
cdr3_aa: CASSFTGDYGYTF

clone_size: many
d_call: TRBD2
v_call: TRBV11-2
j_call: TRBJ2-3
cdr3_nt: TGTGCCAGCAGCTTAGCGACTGCGGGGGGACGCACAGATACGCAGTATTTT
cdr3_aa: CASSLATAGGRTDTQYF

clone_size: few
d_call: .
v_call: TRBV28
j_call: TRBJ1-1
cdr3_nt: TGTGCCAGCAGTCCTCTCTCGTCCCTTGAAGCTTTCTTT
cdr3_aa: CASSPLSSLEAFF

clone_size: medium-sized
d_call: .
v_call: TRBV11-1
j_call: TRBJ1-1
cdr3_nt: TGTGCCAGCAGCTTAGCAGCCTACACTGAAGCTTTCTTT
cdr3_aa: CASSLAAYTEAFF

clone_size: .
d_call: .
v_call: TRBV11-2
j_call: TRBJ2-1
cdr3_nt: TGTGCCAGCAGCCCGCAGGGCTATGAGCAGTTCTTC
cdr3_aa: CASSPQGYEQFF

clone_size: .
d_call: .
v_call: TRBV5-6
j_call: TRBJ1-2
cdr3_nt: TGTGCCAGCAGCTTGGACAGAAACTATGGCTACACCTTC
cdr3_aa: CASSLDRNYGYTF

clone_size: few
d_call: TRBD1
v_call: TRBV7-9
j_call: TRBJ2-2
cdr3_nt: TGTGCCAGCAGCCCGGCGGACAGGGTAACCGGGGAGCTGTTTTTT
cdr3_aa: CASSPADRVTGELFF

clone_size: few
d_call: .
v_call: TRBV29-1
j_call: TRBJ1-2
cdr3_nt: TGCAGCACCCCCCTCGAGGGAGACGGCTACACCTTC
cdr3_aa: CSTPLEGDGYTF